The clone carrying this T cell receptor (beta chain) was found many times. Its antigen is currently unknown. The sample originates from a study of blood T cells in healthy people across ages. Trimming removed 6 bases from V and 4 bases from J; junction bases left unmatched: 4. This CDR3 spans 14 amino acids. Germline V gene data show CDR1 as SGHTA and CDR2 as FQGNSA. Overall study results and limits: With age, beta diversity per million T cells declined roughly linearly, significantly by 30 to 40. Shifts in expanded clonotypes may have been confounded by donor CMV status, which was unknown.

With a J-beta primer mix and a sample-barcoded 5' primer, a second PCR ran 7 to 11 cycles. Via MiXCR, TCRdb re-called the 5' RACE reads, giving one row per CDR3 protein. The data show more than 1.4 million distinct CDR3 sequences, with 35% to 45% seen just once and 7% to 9.5% held by the top ten. Material for sequencing was blood. The chain is built from TRBV7-2 and TRBJ2-1, with 9 bases aligning to TRBD2. The receptor was isolated from a woman younger than 30 in good health. CDR3 region: CASRGLAEYNEQFF. The CDR3 DNA follows: TGTGCCAGCAGGGGACTAGCAGAATACAATGAGCAGTTCTTC. Full variable domain (outside the CDR3, taken from reference TRBV7-2 and TRBJ2-1): GAGVSQSPSNKVTEKGKDVELRCDPISGHTALYWYRQSLGQGLEFLIYFQGNSAPDKSGLPSDRFSAERTGGSVSTLTIQRTQQEDSAVYLCASRGLAEYNEQFFGPGTRLTVL.